A single sample is the source of the 3 T cell receptor beta chains below, sequenced in a study of T cells in Graves' hyperthyroidism and ophthalmopathy. RNA transcripts provided the source from which TCR beta CDR3 regions were amplified. When the TCR CDR3 underwent first-round RT-PCR, the HTBI primer set was used. A single record per CDR3 protein comes from TCRdb applying MiXCR to the multiplex PCR reads. The sample holds fewer than 700,000 distinct CDR3 sequences, 15% to 20% seen once. Sequencing was performed on blood. The receptor source for this set is a woman in her 30s with Graves' hyperthyroidism.

This clonotype was recorded many times. V gene TRBV11-2 combines with J gene TRBJ2-7; the match to TRBD2 covers 7 bases. The CDR3 loop spans 13 amino acids. The V and J ends lost 5 bases and 0 bases, in that order; junction bases with no gene match: 1. CDR1 is SGHAT, CDR2 FQNNGV, per germline. The CDR3 coding sequence is TGTGCCAGCAGCCGGGACTACTCCTACGAGCAGTACTTC. This gives the protein CASSRDYSYEQYF.

The chain recombines TRBV5-4 with TRBJ2-2, with a weak D call TRBD2 (6 bases). The V gene's germline CDR1 is SGHNT and CDR2 YYREEE (reference sequence). Trimming removed 0 bases at V and 0 bases at J, with 9 bases between. This CDR3 is 16 amino acids long. The CDR3 DNA follows: TGTGCCAGCAGCTTGGGTTGGGGGGCGAACACCGGGGAGCTGTTTTTT. It encodes CASSLGWGANTGELFF. Filled out from reference TRBV5-4 and TRBJ2-2, the complete variable domain reads ETGVTQSPTHLIKTRGQQVTLRCSSQSGHNTVSWYQQALGQGPQFIFQYYREEENGRGNFPPRFSGLQFPNYSSELNVNALELDDSALYLCASSLGWGANTGELFFGEGSRLTVL.

The V call is TRBV7-9, the J call TRBJ2-3, with D perhaps given as TRBD1 or TRBD2 (6 bases each). Germline V gives CDR1 SEHNR, CDR2 FQNEAQ (reference sequence). CDR3 length equals 15 residues. V lost 5 bases, J lost 5 bases, and 17 bases lay in between. The CDR3 sequence: CASSLSGGGVDTQYF. The CDR3 DNA follows: TGTGCCAGCAGCCTTAGCGGAGGGGGTGTAGATACGCAGTATTTT.